This passage covers 2 T cell receptor beta chains from one sample sequenced in a study of blood T cell repertoires in COVID-19. The assay was immunoSEQ multiplex PCR, and TCRdb's table has in-frame clones only and misses some. The table lists around 220,000 clones, 70% to 90% of them singletons. The sample taken for sequencing was peripheral blood. These receptors were obtained from a woman older than 75 with acute or convalescent COVID-19.

The chain links TRBV5-1 to TRBJ1-4; D gene ambiguous. Trimming removed 0 bases at V and 7 bases at J, with 16 bases between. The CDR3 has 16 residues. CDR1 is SGHRS and CDR2 is YFSETQ in the germline V gene. CDR3 sequence (DNA): TGCGCCAGCAGCTTGGGGGCGACGGGAAAGGGTGAAAAACTGTTTTTT. Its translation: CASSLGATGKGEKLFF.

Worth noting for this clone: The same CDR3 arises from other DNA sequences in this sample as well. The J gene is TRBJ2-5, the V gene TRBV29-1, with 7 bases that match TRBD1. Trimming took 6 bases from V and 1 from J; bases not matched to a gene: 2. The CDR3 consists of 12 residues. CDR1 is SQVTM and CDR2 is ANQGSEA in the germline V gene. The chain's CDR3 is CSVRDSQETQYF. In nucleotides, the CDR3 is TGCAGCGTGAGGGACAGCCAAGAGACCCAGTACTTC.